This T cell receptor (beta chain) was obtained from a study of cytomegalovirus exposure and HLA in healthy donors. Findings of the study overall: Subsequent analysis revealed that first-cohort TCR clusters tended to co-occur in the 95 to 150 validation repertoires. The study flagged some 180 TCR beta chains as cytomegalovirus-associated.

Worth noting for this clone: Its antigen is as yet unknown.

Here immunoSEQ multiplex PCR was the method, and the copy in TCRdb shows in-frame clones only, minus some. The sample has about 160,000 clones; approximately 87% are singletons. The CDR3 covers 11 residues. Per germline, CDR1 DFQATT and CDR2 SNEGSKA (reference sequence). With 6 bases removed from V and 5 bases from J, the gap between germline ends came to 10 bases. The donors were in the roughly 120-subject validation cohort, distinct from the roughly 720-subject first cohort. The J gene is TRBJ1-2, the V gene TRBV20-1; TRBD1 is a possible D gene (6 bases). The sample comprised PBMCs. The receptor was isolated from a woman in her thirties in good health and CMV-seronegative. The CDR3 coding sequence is TGCAGTGCGAAACAGGGTTATGGCTACACCTTC. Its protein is CSAKQGYGYTF.